These 3 T cell receptor beta chains originate from one sample sequenced in a study of shared clonotypes between healthy human individuals. The protocol was immunoSEQ multiplex PCR, while the TCRdb copy is restricted to in-frame clones and leaves out a portion. The table lists roughly 1,500,000 clones, 95% to 99% of them singletons. The sample comprised naive CD4+ T cells sorted from blood. Subset denoted: CD45RA+ positively selected. The receptors were gathered from a man aged 25-45 years in good health.

The chain uses TRBV7-6 and TRBJ2-7; D call uncertain. The CDR3 length is 12 residues. Trimming cost V 2 bases and J 7 bases, with 9 bases left between them. In germline, CDR1 is SGHVS, CDR2 FNYEAQ. CDR3 DNA: TGTGCCAGCAGCTTACCCCTCGCGGAGCAGTACTTC. Encoded protein: CASSLPLAEQYF.

The V gene is TRBV11-2, the J gene TRBJ1-3; D gene unclear. CDR3 size: 14 residues. Per the germline V gene, CDR1 is SGHAT and CDR2 is FQNNGV. Trimming took 1 base from V and 3 from J, leaving 7 bases between them. Written as DNA, the CDR3 is TGTGCCAGCAGCTTAGGCATGTTTGGAAACACCATATATTTT. Protein sequence: CASSLGMFGNTIYF. The full variable domain, its missing parts supplied by reference TRBV11-2 and TRBJ1-3, is EAGVAQSPRYKIIEKRQSVAFWCNPISGHATLYWYQQILGQGPKLLIQFQNNGVVDDSQLPKDRFSAERLKGVDSTLKIQPAKLEDSAVYLCASSLGMFGNTIYFGEGSWLTVV.

This clone has only one observation. V and J are TRBV19 and TRBJ2-2; 8 bases match TRBD2. The CDR3 covers 16 residues. Losses at the gene ends were 1 base for V and 5 bases for J; bases not matched to a gene: 6. The germline V gene has CDR1 LNHDA and CDR2 SQIVND (reference sequence). For the CDR3, the DNA is TGTGCCAGTAGTATAGGGTGGCTAGCGGGTACCGGGGAGCTGTTTTTT. Translating it yields CASSIGWLAGTGELFF.